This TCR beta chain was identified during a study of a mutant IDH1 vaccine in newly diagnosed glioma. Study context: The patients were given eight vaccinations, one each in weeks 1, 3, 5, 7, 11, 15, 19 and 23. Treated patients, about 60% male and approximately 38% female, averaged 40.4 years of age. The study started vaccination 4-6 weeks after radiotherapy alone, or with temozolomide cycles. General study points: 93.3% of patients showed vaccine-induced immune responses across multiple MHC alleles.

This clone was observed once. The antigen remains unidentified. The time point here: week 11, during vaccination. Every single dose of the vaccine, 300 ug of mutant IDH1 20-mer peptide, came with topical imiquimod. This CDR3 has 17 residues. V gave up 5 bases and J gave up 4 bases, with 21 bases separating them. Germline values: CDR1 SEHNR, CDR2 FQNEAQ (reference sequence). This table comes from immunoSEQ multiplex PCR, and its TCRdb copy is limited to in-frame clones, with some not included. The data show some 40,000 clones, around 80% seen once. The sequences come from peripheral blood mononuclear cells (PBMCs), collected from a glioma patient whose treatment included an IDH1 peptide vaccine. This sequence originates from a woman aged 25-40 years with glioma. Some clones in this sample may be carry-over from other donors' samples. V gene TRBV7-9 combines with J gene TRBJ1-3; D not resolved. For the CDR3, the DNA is TGTGCCAGCAGCCCTCCCCTGACCCTGGGCCCGGGAAACACCATATATTTT. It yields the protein CASSPPLTLGPGNTIYF.